What follows are 19 T cell receptor beta chains derived from one specimen sequenced in a study of blood T cell repertoires in COVID-19. Profiling relied on immunoSEQ multiplex PCR, and the TCRdb table lists in-frame clones only, not all of them. Among a few hundred thousand clones listed, 70% to 90% were seen once. The sequenced material came from peripheral blood. These receptors were taken from a woman in her thirties with COVID-19, enrolled during active disease.

This clone was counted between two and nine times. This rearrangement joins TRBV28 to TRBJ2-7; 10 bases are shared with TRBD1. Germline CDR1 reads MDHEN; CDR2 reads SYDVKM. There are 15 residues in the CDR3. V dropped 6 bases and J dropped 1; count of bases not matched to a gene: 6. The CDR3 sequence is CASSTRDRGSYEQYF. The DNA for the CDR3 is TGTGCCAGCAGCACCCGGGACAGGGGTTCCTACGAGCAGTACTTC.

As regards this clone: A read error may account for a junction end that differs from germline. The rearrangement uses TRBV18 and TRBJ1-6, with D maybe TRBD1 (5 bases). The CDR3 runs 17 residues. Germline V gene lookup returns CDR1 KGHSH and CDR2 LQKENI. In DNA form, the CDR3 reads TGTGCCAGCTCCCCACGGGGGGAGGGCTATTATAATTCACCCCTCCACTTT. Protein: CASSPRGEGYYNSPLHF.

This chain uses TRBV25-1 with TRBJ1-1; weak D call: TRBD1 (5 bases). Looked up from germline, CDR1 is MGHDK and CDR2 is SYGVNS. The CDR3 runs 17 residues. V lost 0 bases and J 0 bases, leaving 14 bases between the germline ends. CDR3 in DNA: TGTGCCAGCAGTGAATATGGGGCGACACTGATGAACACTGAAGCTTTCTTT. Protein: CASSEYGATLMNTEAFF.

About this clone: The junction departs from the called germline gene at one end, perhaps through a read error. This chain connects TRBV5-6 to TRBJ2-1; TRBD2 aligns across 11 bases. This CDR3 has 15 residues. Germline V lookup: CDR1 SGHDT, CDR2 YYEEEE. CDR3 sequence: CASSAGTSGPPTRLF. In DNA form, the CDR3 reads TGTGCCAGCAGCGCGGGGACTAGCGGTCCGCCCACCCGGCTCTTC.

The rearrangement links TRBV3-1 (or the pseudogene TRBV3-2) to TRBJ2-3; possibly TRBD2 for D (5 bases). CDR1 and CDR2 from the germline V gene are LGHDT and YNNKEL (reference sequence). The V end was cut by 3 bases, the J end by 4 bases, with 14 bases between. This CDR3 is 15 amino acids long. The DNA for the CDR3 is TGTGCCAGCAGCCACGAGCGGTATTGGTCAGATACGCAGTATTTT. It specifies CASSHERYWSDTQYF.

The chain carries TRBV11-3 and TRBJ2-3; 11 bases are a match to TRBD2. Germline V gene sequence: CDR1 SGHNT, CDR2 YENEEA. This CDR3 is built from 16 residues. Germline trimming cut 0 bases from V and 8 bases from J; bases unmatched to any gene: 7. The CDR3 bases are TGTGCCAGCAGCTTAGAGACTAGCGGGGTGCTGGGTACGCAGTATTTT. Translation gives CASSLETSGVLGTQYF.

The rearrangement uses TRBV7-6 and TRBJ2-2, with D hard to call. CDR1 and CDR2 (germline): SGHVS, FNYEAQ. The CDR3 covers 11 residues. Trimming shortened V by 5 bases and J by 6 bases, and 4 bases separated the two germline ends. CDR3 region: CASSASGELFF. The CDR3 bases are TGTGCCAGCAGCGCGTCCGGGGAGCTGTTTTTT. Full variable domain (missing parts from reference TRBV7-6 and TRBJ2-2): GAGVSQSPRYKVTKRGQDVALRCDPISGHVSLYWYRQALGQGPEFLTYFNYEAQQDKSGLPNDRFSAERPEGSISTLTIQRTEQRDSAMYRCASSASGELFFGEGSRLTVL.

V and J are TRBV19 and TRBJ1-4, with 7 bases aligning to TRBD1. The V gene end was trimmed by 5 bases and the J gene end by 6 bases; junction bases not matched to a gene: 6. Germline CDR1 LNHDA, CDR2 SQIVND (reference sequence). CDR3 size: 14 residues. In DNA, the CDR3 is TGTGCCAGTAGTTCCCAGGGGGACTATGAAAAACTGTTTTTT. Amino acid sequence: CASSSQGDYEKLFF. The full variable domain, rest sourced from reference TRBV19 and TRBJ1-4, is DGGITQSPKYLFRKEGQNVTLSCEQNLNHDAMYWYRQDPGQGLRLIYYSQIVNDFQKGDIAEGYSVSREKKESFPLTVTSAQKNPTAFYLCASSSQGDYEKLFFGSGTQLSVL.

This clone was seen a few times. The V call is TRBV28, the J call TRBJ1-2, with D unresolved. Germline V gives CDR1 MDHEN, CDR2 SYDVKM. There are 12 residues in the CDR3. V dropped 3 bases and J dropped 8 bases, with 10 bases sitting between them. CDR3 residues: CASSFGKEGYTF. The CDR3 region has the DNA TGTGCCAGCAGTTTCGGAAAGGAGGGCTACACCTTC.

In its sample, this clone was seen a few times. The chain couples TRBV3-1 (or the pseudogene TRBV3-2) to TRBJ2-7; weak D call: TRBD2 (5 bases). CDR1 is LGHDT, CDR2 YNNKEL, per germline (reference sequence). CDR3 length: 14 residues. The germline V and J ends were trimmed by 2 bases and 6 bases, with 14 bases remaining between them. Here the CDR3 DNA reads TGTGCCAGCAGCCAACAGACTAACCCAGGCGAGCAGTACGTC. Its translation is CASSQQTNPGEQYV.

The gene calls are TRBV19 and TRBJ2-5; D is unclear. Trimming removed 4 bases at V and 3 bases at J, with 9 bases between. The germline V gene encodes CDR1 LNHDA and CDR2 SQIVND (reference sequence). The CDR3 is made up of 13 amino acids. CDR3 amino acids: CASSTGEKETQYF. CDR3 sequence (DNA): TGTGCCAGTAGTACAGGCGAAAAAGAGACCCAGTACTTC.

This sequence joins TRBV5-5 and TRBJ1-2; 9 bases map to TRBD1. Unmatched junction bases numbered 6, after V lost 4 bases and J lost 8 bases. CDR3 length equals 13 residues. Germline V gene lookup returns CDR1 SGHKS and CDR2 YYEKEE (reference sequence). The CDR3 sequence is CASSPGQGEGYTF. The CDR3 DNA follows: TGTGCCAGCAGCCCGGGACAGGGTGAAGGCTACACCTTC.

This chain links TRBV2 with TRBJ1-2; perhaps TRBD1 as D (5 bases). Per germline, CDR1 SNHLY and CDR2 FYNNEI. V lost 1 base to trimming and J lost 3 bases, with 9 bases between them. The CDR3 consists of 14 residues. The CDR3 sequence: CASSEGVRDYGYTF. CDR3 bases: TGTGCCAGCAGTGAAGGGGTCAGGGACTATGGCTACACCTTC.

There are a few counts of this clone. The chain recombines TRBV3-1 (or the pseudogene TRBV3-2) with TRBJ1-5; no definite D call. The germline V gene has CDR1 LGHDT and CDR2 YNNKEL (reference sequence). Between the trimmed V and J ends, which lost 1 base and 0 bases, there was a span of 7 bases. The CDR3 spans 15 residues. This chain's CDR3 is CASSQAPSSNQPQHF. The DNA for the CDR3 is TGTGCCAGCAGCCAAGCCCCATCTAGCAATCAGCCCCAGCATTTT.

The V and J genes are TRBV7-8 and TRBJ2-5; 9 bases fit TRBD1. This CDR3 is 14 amino acids long. From germline, CDR1 is SGHVS and CDR2 FQNEAQ. The junction had 4 bases not matched to a gene; V was cut back by 6 bases and J by 2 bases. The CDR3 DNA reads as TGTGCCAGCAGACAGGGGGCCCATCAAGAGACCCAGTACTTC. It encodes CASRQGAHQETQYF. Complete variable domain (other parts from reference TRBV7-8 and TRBJ2-5): GAGVSQSPRYKVAKRGQDVALRCDPISGHVSLFWYQQALGQGPEFLTYFQNEAQLDKSGLPSDRFFAERPEGSVSTLKIQRTQQEDSAVYLCASRQGAHQETQYFGPGTRLLVL.

This clone was seen just once. This sequence joins TRBV10-1 and TRBJ2-3, with a tentative D call TRBD2 (6 bases). Trimming shortened V by 4 bases and J by 6 bases, and 14 bases separated the two germline ends. Per the germline V gene, CDR1 is WNHNN and CDR2 is SYGVQD (reference sequence). This CDR3 is 14 amino acids long. CDR3 region: CASSGGQAGDTQYF. CDR3 DNA: TGCGCCAGCAGTGGCGGCCAGGCGGGGGATACGCAGTATTTT.

The CDR3 DNA reads as TGTGCCAGCAGCTACGGGGGCTCCGGGACTAGCGGGGGGCGCTACGAGCAGTACTTC. Protein product: CASSYGGSGTSGGRYEQYF. The chain carries TRBV7-6 and TRBJ2-7, with 15 bases matching TRBD2. Germline V gene data show CDR1 as SGHVS and CDR2 as FNYEAQ. Losses at the gene ends were 4 bases for V and 3 bases for J; bases not matched to a gene: 13. This CDR3 is built from 19 residues.

For the CDR3, the DNA is TGTGCCAGCAGCCCTCCGGGACAGGGTGTCACCGGGGAGCTGTTTTTT. The encoded protein is CASSPPGQGVTGELFF. The V and J genes are TRBV11-3 and TRBJ2-2; 9 bases map to TRBD1. The J segment lost 4 bases and the V segment lost 5 bases, leaving 8 bases of the junction unmatched. This CDR3 comprises 16 residues. Germline V gene data show CDR1 as SGHNT and CDR2 as YENEEA.

The V call is TRBV3-1 (or the pseudogene TRBV3-2), the J call TRBJ1-1; D ambiguous. CDR1 is LGHDT, CDR2 YNNKEL, per germline (reference sequence). The CDR3 sequence is 14 residues long. Trimming shortened V by 4 bases and J by 1 base, and 10 bases separated the two germline ends. The CDR3 sequence: CASSLDRENTEAFF. The CDR3 bases are TGTGCCAGCAGCCTGGACCGGGAGAACACTGAAGCTTTCTTT.